Listed here are 14 T cell receptor beta chains from one sample, sequenced in a study of cytomegalovirus exposure and HLA in healthy donors. Amplification used 60 Vbeta primers and 13 Jbeta primers. The repertoire was sequenced with immunoSEQ multiplex PCR; TCRdb's copy has only in-frame clones and lacks some. The table shows about 130,000 clones, with 70% occurring only once. Sequenced sample: PBMCs. These receptor sequences come from an older woman in good health and CMV-seropositive.

V and J are TRBV6-1 and TRBJ2-3; D remains unclear. The CDR3 runs to 14 residues. The germline V gene encodes CDR1 MNHNS and CDR2 SASEGT. Trimming removed 2 bases from V and 0 bases from J, with 6 bases in between. The CDR3 protein is CASSEFLSTDTQYF. The DNA for the CDR3 is TGTGCCAGCAGTGAATTCCTTAGCACAGATACGCAGTATTTT.

The chain joins TRBV5-1 to TRBJ2-5; 7 nucleotides line up with TRBD1. The trim removed 2 bases at V and 5 bases at J, leaving 15 bases unmatched. Germline CDR1 is SGHRS and CDR2 is YFSETQ. The CDR3 length is 17 residues. The CDR3 sequence is CASSLNRGRSILETQYF. CDR3 DNA: TGCGCCAGCAGCTTAAACAGGGGTCGTTCTATCTTGGAGACCCAGTACTTC.

The rearrangement uses TRBV5-5 and TRBJ1-5, with TRBD1 matching over 7 bases. CDR3 length: 15 amino acids. Germline V gene data show CDR1 as SGHKS and CDR2 as YYEKEE (reference sequence). V was clipped by 4 bases and J by 5 bases; unmatched bases: 9. The CDR3 sequence is CASSRGGSNYQPQHF. The CDR3 DNA sequence: TGTGCCAGCAGCCGAGGGGGCAGTAATTATCAGCCCCAGCATTTT.

This clone came up a few times. V and J are TRBV5-1 and TRBJ2-1, with TRBD2 matching 10 bases. Looked up from germline, CDR1 is SGHRS and CDR2 is YFSETQ. This CDR3 has 14 residues. V trimming: 8 bases; J trimming: 2 bases; junction bases outside the gene matches: 4. CDR3 residues: CASKGTSAYNEQFF. The CDR3 DNA sequence: TGCGCCAGTAAGGGGACTAGCGCCTACAATGAGCAGTTCTTC.

This sequence joins TRBV5-1 and TRBJ1-5, with 7 bases lining up with TRBD1. Germline-derived CDR1 and CDR2 are SGHRS and YFSETQ. This CDR3 contains 15 residues. Losses at the gene ends were 4 bases for V and 5 bases for J; bases not matched to a gene: 9. The CDR3, as DNA: TGCGCCAGCAGCCCCGGAACAGGGGTTCATCAGCCCCAGCATTTT. It codes for CASSPGTGVHQPQHF.

The rearrangement uses TRBV23-1 and TRBJ1-2; D call uncertain. TRBV23-1 carries the ORF label, with uncertain function. The CDR3 consists of 14 residues. V was shortened by 4 bases and J by 4 bases, with 13 bases between the two germline ends. The CDR3 coding sequence is TGCGCCAGCAGTCCCCTGCGACATCGCTATGGCTACACCTTC. This sequence encodes CASSPLRHRYGYTF.

V is TRBV19 and J is TRBJ1-2, with D maybe TRBD1 (6 bases). The CDR3 is made up of 13 amino acids. Germline loops: CDR1 LNHDA, CDR2 SQIVND (reference sequence). Trimming removed 5 bases from V and 5 bases from J, with 12 bases in between. The CDR3: CASSSGGLYGYTF. The DNA for the CDR3 is TGTGCCAGTAGTTCCGGGGGGCTTTATGGCTACACCTTC.

This clone has just a few counts. The CDR3 nucleotides read TGCAGCGCTATCCCTAGCGGGAGATCAGATACGCAGTATTTT. This sequence encodes CSAIPSGRSDTQYF. The chain uses TRBV29-1 and TRBJ2-3, with TRBD2 matching over 10 bases. The CDR3 runs to 14 residues. The junction had 8 bases not matched to a gene; V was cut back by 7 bases and J by 4 bases. CDR1 and CDR2 from the germline V gene are SQVTM and ANQGSEA.

The chain is built from TRBV5-4 and TRBJ2-2; 8 positions agree with TRBD1. V was pared by 2 bases and J by 5 bases, with 5 bases of the junction left unmatched. The CDR3 spans 15 residues. Per the germline V gene, CDR1 is SGHNT and CDR2 is YYREEE (reference sequence). In DNA, the CDR3 is TGTGCCAGCAGCTTTGGGACAGGAGTTACCGGGGAGCTGTTTTTT. Its translation: CASSFGTGVTGELFF.

The rearrangement uses TRBV28 and TRBJ1-2; D perhaps matches TRBD1 (6 bases). Germline lookup yields CDR1 MDHEN and CDR2 SYDVKM. CDR3 length equals 13 residues. V was cut by 6 bases and J by 4 bases, with 12 bases left in between. CDR3 protein: CASRRQATYGYTF. Here the CDR3 DNA reads TGTGCCAGCAGACGACAGGCGACCTATGGCTACACCTTC.

This chain uses TRBV28 with TRBJ2-1; 8 positions match TRBD2. Per germline, CDR1 MDHEN and CDR2 SYDVKM. With V trimmed by 5 bases and J by 5 bases, 8 bases remained unmatched. This CDR3 is built from 15 residues. The CDR3 region has the DNA TGTGCCAGCAGTAGGACCGGCGGGAGGCACAATGAGCAGTTCTTC. It specifies CASSRTGGRHNEQFF.

For the CDR3, the DNA is TGTGCCAGCAGCCGGGTCTTCGAGAAGGATCAGCCCCAGCATTTT. This gives the protein CASSRVFEKDQPQHF. V and J are TRBV5-8 and TRBJ1-5, with no clear D. Trimming removed 4 bases from V and 5 bases from J, with 16 bases in between. Germline CDR1 and CDR2: SGHTS and YDEGEE. This CDR3 is 15 amino acids long. The complete variable domain, with remaining parts taken from reference TRBV5-8 and TRBJ1-5, reads EAGVTQSPTHLIKTRGQQATLRCSPISGHTSVYWYQQALGLGLQFLLWYDEGEERNRGNFPPRFSGRQFPNYSSELNVNALELEDSALYLCASSRVFEKDQPQHFGDGTRLSIL.

The chain carries TRBV15 and TRBJ1-1; D is perhaps TRBD1 (5 bases). The CDR3 has 16 amino acids. V was cut by 5 bases and J by 3 bases, with 19 bases left in between. CDR1 is LNHNV and CDR2 is YYDKDF in the germline V gene (reference sequence). CDR3 nucleotide sequence: TGTGCCACCAGCCGATTAGGTAACTTAGGGGACACTGAAGCTTTCTTT. It codes for CATSRLGNLGDTEAFF.

This clone was seen only once. The rearrangement uses TRBV19 and TRBJ2-3; D ambiguous. The CDR3 extends over 14 amino acids. The V end lost 5 bases, the J end lost 8 bases, and 17 bases lay between the germline ends. Germline V CDR1 and CDR2: LNHDA, SQIVND (reference sequence). The CDR3 here is CASSPLTDNPTQYF. The CDR3 region has the DNA TGTGCCAGTAGTCCCTTAACCGACAATCCTACGCAGTATTTT.